This is a list of T cell receptor beta chains from one sample in a study of T cell responses to AZD1222 COVID-19 vaccine. Assay used: immunoSEQ multiplex PCR; TCRdb lists only in-frame clones, some missing. Of 100,000 to 150,000 clones in the sample, over 80% were seen once. The sample here was peripheral blood, taken on day 0 of AZD1222 vaccination. These receptors all stem from an adult in good health. CDR3s include the opening cysteine and the closing phenylalanine or tryptophan. The D gene is left open where the match is weak. A row's size may be missing; if present it is once, few, many or a size class.

V gene,D gene,clone size,J gene,CDR3 length,CDR3 protein,CDR3 DNA
TRBV29-1,TRBD2,.,TRBJ2-2,16,CSVQRLAGGNTGELFF,TGCAGCGTCCAAAGACTAGCGGGAGGGAACACCGGGGAGCTGTTTTTT
TRBV12-5,.,.,TRBJ1-5,13,CASGAGADQPQHF,TGTGCTAGTGGTGCTGGGGCAGATCAGCCCCAGCATTTT
TRBV10-3,.,.,TRBJ2-3,13,CAISAPSTDTQYF,TGTGCCATCAGTGCACCTAGCACAGATACGCAGTATTTT
TRBV3-1/TRBV3-2,.,.,TRBJ2-1,14,CASSRLAFDNEQFF,TGTGCCAGCAGCCGCCTAGCGTTCGACAATGAGCAGTTCTTC
TRBV3-1/TRBV3-2,.,few,TRBJ1-2,17,CASSRGSIRVANYGYTF,TGTGCCAGCAGCCGTGGGAGTATAAGGGTGGCTAACTATGGCTACACCTTC
TRBV5-1,.,.,TRBJ1-2,14,CASSLRTEVYGYTF,TGCGCCAGCAGCTTGAGGACGGAAGTCTATGGCTACACCTTC
TRBV14,.,.,TRBJ2-7,14,CASSQVDGPYEQYF,TGTGCCAGCAGCCAAGTGGACGGACCCTACGAGCAGTACTTC
TRBV2,TRBD2,.,TRBJ2-3,13,CASTGRDTDTQYF,TGTGCCAGCACCGGGAGGGACACAGATACGCAGTATTTT
TRBV14,TRBD1,.,TRBJ2-6,18,CASSQVGQGNIGANVLTF,TGTGCCAGCAGCCAAGTGGGACAGGGGAATATCGGGGCCAACGTCCTGACTTTC
TRBV19,.,.,TRBJ2-6,15,CASSPGSSGANVLTF,TGTGCCAGTAGTCCTGGGAGCTCTGGGGCCAACGTCCTGACTTTC
TRBV19,.,.,TRBJ2-1,13,CASSIPGNNEQFF,TGTGCCAGTAGTATTCCCGGTAACAATGAGCAGTTCTTC
TRBV25-1,.,.,TRBJ1-2,13,CASNRGGADGYTF,TGTGCCAGCAACCGAGGGGGGGCGGATGGCTACACCTTC
TRBV29-1,.,.,TRBJ2-3,12,CSVDPSTDTQYF,TGCAGCGTTGACCCGAGCACAGATACGCAGTATTTT
TRBV4-2,.,.,TRBJ2-7,17,CASSQDRVGRSTYEQYF,TGTGCCAGCAGCCAAGATCGGGTAGGCAGGTCTACCTACGAGCAGTACTTC
TRBV7-3,TRBD2,.,TRBJ2-1,16,CASSLTGLETSDEQFF,TGTGCCAGCAGCTTAACTGGACTAGAAACTTCGGATGAGCAGTTCTTC
TRBV27,.,.,TRBJ2-1,11,CASSLGRYQFF,TGTGCCAGCAGCCTAGGAAGGTATCAGTTCTTC
TRBV5-1,.,.,TRBJ2-7,15,CASSSSGIGPYEQYF,TGCGCCAGCAGCTCTTCCGGGATCGGCCCCTACGAGCAGTACTTC
TRBV5-1,.,.,TRBJ2-2,15,CASQFGVSNTGELFF,TGCGCCAGCCAATTTGGGGTATCGAACACCGGGGAGCTGTTTTTT
TRBV5-1,TRBD1,.,TRBJ2-7,15,CASSSGQAGSYEQYF,TGCGCCAGCAGCTCCGGACAGGCTGGCTCCTACGAGCAGTACTTC
TRBV2,TRBD1,.,TRBJ1-6,15,CASRRQGDYNSPLHF,TGTGCCAGCAGACGACAGGGGGACTATAATTCACCCCTCCACTTT
TRBV10-3,.,.,TRBJ1-2,12,CAISVQGVGYTF,TGTGCCATCAGTGTACAGGGTGTGGGCTACACCTTC
TRBV3-1/TRBV3-2,.,.,TRBJ1-4,16,CASSQEGNGDNEKLFF,TGTGCCAGCAGCCAAGAAGGCAACGGAGATAATGAAAAACTGTTTTTT
TRBV6-5,.,.,TRBJ2-1,13,CASSYRGSNEQFF,TGTGCCAGCAGTTATAGAGGGAGCAATGAGCAGTTCTTC
TRBV19,.,.,TRBJ1-2,15,CASSITGLSDYGYTF,TGTGCCAGTAGTATTACAGGGCTCTCGGACTATGGCTACACCTTC
TRBV11-2,.,.,TRBJ1-1,12,CASSLAGLQAFF,TGTGCCAGCAGCTTAGCTGGACTCCAGGCTTTCTTT
TRBV10-3,TRBD2,.,TRBJ2-7,18,CAISDTGLAGRAHYEQYF,TGTGCCATCAGTGACACGGGACTAGCGGGACGGGCCCACTACGAGCAGTACTTC
TRBV10-3,.,.,TRBJ1-2,12,CAISESYYGYTF,TGTGCCATCAGTGAGTCTTACTATGGCTACACCTTC
TRBV10-3,TRBD2,.,TRBJ2-2,16,CAISGTSGRKTGELFF,TGTGCCATCAGTGGGACTAGCGGGAGGAAAACCGGGGAGCTGTTTTTT
TRBV10-3,.,.,TRBJ1-5,15,CAASGGQGTNQPQHF,TGTGCTGCATCGGGGGGCCAGGGAACAAATCAGCCCCAGCATTTT
TRBV6-2/TRBV6-3,.,.,TRBJ2-7,14,CASSYGRDPYEQYF,TGTGCCAGCAGTTACGGGCGGGATCCCTACGAGCAGTACTTC
TRBV6-6,TRBD2,.,TRBJ2-5,19,CASSRGLAGVQLKQETQYF,TGTGCCAGCAGCCGAGGACTAGCGGGAGTCCAATTAAAACAAGAGACCCAGTACTTC